The entry that follows covers one T cell receptor beta chain sequence. Its antigen specificity is not known. Nothing much larger sits one base from this clone, and base qualities are not available. The germline V gene sets CDR1 to MDHEN and CDR2 to SYDVKM. Including the terminal cysteine and phenylalanine, the CDR3 comprises 16 residues. The entry retains the CDR3 DNA only, 48 bases that are in frame from base 1. The data originate from a study of shared T cell receptors in the human thymus (dated by TCRdb to the early 2020s). A note on the overall study: The study examined how the human thymus generates shared, self-reactive T-cell receptor alpha chains.

Receptors were amplified or captured by the immunoSEQ multiplex PCR assay. TCRdb provides this immuneACCESS table in a form limited to in-frame rearrangements. Some clones are lacking; in checked studies, under half of them reflect an unresolved V gene, and why the rest are absent is not known. The sample has roughly 660,000 clones on record, 88% of them singletons. The ten biggest clones cover over 0.008% of the sample. This sample was also put to use in a study of human thymus T cells. The second publication reports: The donors were immunologically healthy infants in Finland who had open corrective cardiac surgery for congenital heart defects. Thymus tissue was collected as surgical resects that were removed during corrective cardiac surgery. V and J gene segment usage appeared biased in both thymic and peripheral blood repertoires. According to the related research, thymic TCR repertoires were highly overlapping among unrelated individuals. The study used roughly 8 infant thymus samples plus four related peripheral blood samples to characterize TCR alpha and beta repertoires. Donor ages ranging from roughly 7 to 250 days were recorded, and six or seven male and a couple of female infants were included in the cohort. Thymocytes were released mechanically from tissue and stored at -70 °C as pellets of roughly 8.5-32 million cells. A QIAsymphony instrument was used to extract genomic DNA from frozen cell pellets. The immunoSEQ multiplex PCR assay was used to amplify the TCRB and TCRAD loci from a standardized quantity of quality-controlled genomic DNA. The V(D)J region was spanned by amplicons of a length sufficient to cover the CDR3 and to identify V and J genes. The amplicons were sequenced on an Illumina platform via the commercial immunoSEQ service. Corrections for primer bias and sequencing errors followed previously described methods, while TCRAD and TCRB definitions were based on the IMGT database. immunoSEQ Analyzer 3.0 and VDJTools were used for repertoire analysis, which covered basic statistics, V/J segment usage, diversity estimates, rarefaction and pairwise overlap. To estimate diversity, the Chao1, ChaoE, Efron-Thisted, Shannon and inverse Simpson indices were applied, and diversity was also estimated on datasets down-sampled to the smallest sample. Repertoire overlap was determined by strict matching of CDR3 nucleotide sequence, V gene and J gene, and Jaccard-based multidimensional scaling clustering was applied. On average, about 800,000 unique TCRB clonotypes were obtained from thymus samples, compared with about 84,000 from blood samples.

The sequence joins TRBV28 to TRBJ2-5; a weak D assignment points to TRBD1 (6 bases agree). The DNA end lines up better with TRBJ2-7; the J call may be wrong. The TCR was taken from a boy under two years old with a congenital heart defect. Donor details come from another sample of the same person, matched by shared clones. The sample was thymocytes. The CDR3 is CASSRIKTGSLYEQYF. The DNA sequence is given as TGTGCCAGCAGTCGTATTAAGACAGGATCGCTCTACGAGCAGTACTTC.